The rows below give T cell receptor beta chains drawn from one sample of a study of shared clonotypes between healthy human individuals. The protocol was immunoSEQ multiplex PCR, while the TCRdb copy is restricted to in-frame clones and leaves out a portion. The data contain some 600,000 clones, roughly 96% of them seen just once; the ten biggest clones take up less than 0.13%. The sample taken for sequencing was naive CD8+ T cells sorted from blood. These receptors came from a woman in her 30s in good health. Each CDR3 is given with its conserved first and last residue. Fields, in order: clone size, V gene, J gene, D gene, CDR3 protein, CDR3 DNA. The D gene is left open where the match is weak. Clone size is given for some rows only: seen once, a few or many times, or a class if the clone is expanded.

-,TRBV6-1,TRBJ1-1,-,CASSIGNTEAFF,TGTGCCAGCAGTATAGGAAACACTGAAGCTTTCTTT
few,TRBV6-6,TRBJ1-1,TRBD1,CASMAGGLGNTEAFF,TGTGCCAGCATGGCAGGGGGCCTCGGGAACACTGAAGCTTTCTTT
-,TRBV9,TRBJ2-1,-,CASSARDGTTWQRSYNEQFF,TGTGCCAGCAGCGCAAGAGACGGGACGACGTGGCAGAGGTCCTACAATGAGCAGTTCTTC
once,TRBV7-7,TRBJ2-5,TRBD2,CASTIAGELRRKETQYF,TGTGCCAGCACAATAGCGGGAGAACTCCGCAGAAAAGAGACCCAGTACTTC
-,TRBV5-4,TRBJ2-5,TRBD1,CASSSGTGVQETQYF,TGTGCCAGCAGCTCCGGGACAGGTGTACAAGAGACCCAGTACTTC
-,TRBV4-1,TRBJ2-7,-,CASSQDPMRPEIYEQYF,TGCGCCAGCAGCCAAGATCCGATGAGGCCCGAGATCTACGAGCAGTACTTC
-,TRBV7-9,TRBJ2-3,-,CASSGPGPQEDTQYF,TGTGCCAGCAGCGGCCCGGGACCCCAAGAAGATACGCAGTATTTT
-,TRBV9,TRBJ1-1,TRBD1,CASSPRGGPLDEAFF,TGTGCCAGCAGCCCAAGAGGGGGCCCTCTGGATGAAGCTTTCTTT
-,TRBV30,TRBJ2-1,-,CASLGLSFYNEQFF,TGTGCCTCCTTGGGCTTGTCATTTTACAATGAGCAGTTCTTC
once,TRBV19,TRBJ2-1,-,CASSTDRYNEQFF,TGTGCCAGTAGTACTGACAGGTACAATGAGCAGTTCTTC
-,TRBV14,TRBJ1-1,-,CASSQVTTEAFF,TGTGCCAGCAGCCAGGTAACCACTGAAGCTTTCTTT
-,TRBV15,TRBJ1-5,-,CATSRDLRTNQPQHF,TGTGCCACCAGCAGAGATCTCCGGACCAATCAGCCCCAGCATTTT
-,TRBV28,TRBJ2-3,TRBD2,CASSFLAETTDTQYF,TGTGCCAGCAGTTTTCTAGCGGAGACCACAGATACGCAGTATTTT
-,TRBV19,TRBJ2-1,-,CASSIGVGLYNEQFF,TGTGCCAGTAGTATCGGGGTAGGCCTATACAATGAGCAGTTCTTC
-,TRBV19,TRBJ1-5,-,CASSIEGNQPQHF,TGTGCCAGTAGTATAGAAGGAAATCAGCCCCAGCATTTT
-,TRBV7-8,TRBJ2-7,-,CASSSSQGRWNEQYF,TGTGCCAGCAGCTCTTCACAGGGAAGGTGGAATGAGCAGTACTTC
-,TRBV12-5,TRBJ2-5,-,CASGLVLCQETQYF,TGTGCTAGTGGTTTGGTACTGTGCCAAGAGACCCAGTACTTC
-,TRBV14,TRBJ2-1,TRBD2,CASSQGAGGYNEQFF,TGTGCCAGCAGCCAAGGAGCGGGAGGCTACAATGAGCAGTTCTTC
-,TRBV5-1,TRBJ1-1,-,CASSFRALNTEAFF,TGCGCCAGCAGCTTCCGGGCCTTGAACACTGAAGCTTTCTTT
few,TRBV7-2,TRBJ1-5,TRBD1,CASSLGTGDQPQHF,TGTGCCAGCAGCCTCGGGACAGGGGATCAGCCCCAGCATTTT
-,TRBV4-2,TRBJ2-5,-,CASSQEYSGGEEETQYF,TGTGCCAGCAGCCAAGAGTACTCCGGGGGCGAGGAAGAGACCCAGTACTTC
-,TRBV5-1,TRBJ2-2,TRBD1,CASSLNLPTGSGELFF,TGCGCCAGCAGCCTAAACCTCCCGACAGGGTCCGGGGAGCTGTTTTTT
-,TRBV28,TRBJ2-2,-,CASSLDYTGELFF,TGTGCCAGCAGTTTAGACTACACCGGGGAGCTGTTTTTT
-,TRBV28,TRBJ2-1,-,CASSFRPWEQFF,TGTGCCAGCAGTTTTCGGCCGTGGGAGCAGTTCTTC
-,TRBV27,TRBJ1-1,-,CASSFGQPNTEAFF,TGTGCCAGCAGTTTTGGTCAGCCGAACACTGAAGCTTTCTTT
-,TRBV27,TRBJ2-5,-,CASSWVARGETQYF,TGTGCCAGCAGTTGGGTGGCTCGGGGCGAGACCCAGTACTTC
-,TRBV19,TRBJ2-3,TRBD1,CASSSRSGSIGGWYEDTQYF,TGTGCCAGTAGTTCCCGTTCGGGGAGCATAGGGGGCTGGTATGAAGATACGCAGTATTTT
-,TRBV18,TRBJ2-7,-,CASSLGSYEQYF,TGTGCCAGCTCACTCGGATCCTACGAGCAGTACTTC
-,TRBV7-9,TRBJ1-1,-,CASSLLAGLMNTEAFF,TGTGCCAGCAGCTTACTGGCAGGACTCATGAACACTGAAGCTTTCTTT
once,TRBV7-9,TRBJ1-3,-,CASSPPSGRHSGNTIYF,TGTGCCAGCAGCCCCCCCTCGGGACGGCACTCTGGAAACACCATATATTTT
-,TRBV28,TRBJ2-1,TRBD2,CASSSEGLAGIGSEQFF,TGTGCCAGCAGTTCCGAAGGACTAGCGGGTATCGGATCCGAGCAGTTCTTC
-,TRBV28,TRBJ2-7,-,CASSPRQGGYEQYF,TGTGCCAGCAGCCCAAGACAGGGAGGCTACGAGCAGTACTTC
once,TRBV15,TRBJ2-5,-,CATSPIRDFGAQYF,TGTGCCACCAGTCCTATCCGGGATTTCGGGGCCCAGTACTTC
-,TRBV28,TRBJ1-2,TRBD1,CASSWTGLANYGYTF,TGTGCCAGCAGTTGGACAGGGTTAGCTAACTATGGCTACACCTTC
-,TRBV15,TRBJ2-7,TRBD1,CATSRGTGSSYEQYF,TGTGCCACCAGCAGAGGGACAGGGAGCTCCTACGAGCAGTACTTC
-,TRBV2,TRBJ2-5,-,CASFGGLEIEETQYF,TGTGCCAGCTTTGGGGGGTTGGAAATAGAAGAGACCCAGTACTTC
-,TRBV7-9,TRBJ2-2,TRBD2,CASSSGTSAGELFF,TGTGCCAGCAGCTCTGGGACTAGCGCCGGGGAGCTGTTTTTT
-,TRBV13,TRBJ2-3,TRBD2,CASSGLAGGTDTQYF,TGTGCCAGCAGCGGACTAGCGGGGGGGACAGATACGCAGTATTTT
-,TRBV12-2,TRBJ1-5,-,CASRVRRQDSNQPQHF,TGTGCAAGTCGCGTCAGACGCCAGGATAGCAATCAGCCCCAGCATTTT
-,TRBV2,TRBJ2-1,TRBD2,CASSELAGGSEFRAYNEQFF,TGTGCCAGCAGTGAGCTAGCGGGAGGATCCGAGTTTCGGGCCTACAATGAGCAGTTCTTC
-,TRBV9,TRBJ2-7,-,CASSAGVGGSSEQYF,TGTGCCAGCAGCGCCGGGGTTGGTGGATCCTCCGAGCAGTACTTC
-,TRBV21-1,TRBJ2-1,-,CASSKGLVPGLSGNEQFF,TGTGCCAGCAGCAAAGGATTGGTTCCAGGACTTTCTGGCAATGAGCAGTTCTTC
-,TRBV5-4,TRBJ2-7,-,CASSLVGSYEQYF,TGTGCCAGCAGCCTAGTAGGATCCTACGAGCAGTACTTC
-,TRBV5-1,TRBJ2-6,-,CASSLGQVISGANVLTF,TGCGCCAGCAGCTTGGGACAGGTCATTTCTGGGGCCAACGTCCTGACTTTC
-,TRBV4-1,TRBJ2-5,TRBD2,CASSQDDFRAGGAETQYF,TGCGCCAGCAGCCAGGACGACTTTAGAGCGGGAGGGGCTGAGACCCAGTACTTC
-,TRBV5-4,TRBJ2-5,-,CASSLMEEETQYF,TGTGCCAGCAGCTTGATGGAAGAAGAGACCCAGTACTTC
-,TRBV7-9,TRBJ1-3,TRBD1,CASSLAWDRLNSGNTIYF,TGTGCCAGCAGCTTAGCTTGGGACAGGCTGAACTCTGGAAACACCATATATTTT
-,TRBV27,TRBJ2-7,-,CASSPGGTYEQYF,TGTGCCAGCAGTCCCGGGGGAACCTACGAGCAGTACTTC
-,TRBV27,TRBJ2-3,-,CASSSDTTDTQYF,TGTGCCAGCAGTTCGGATACTACAGATACGCAGTATTTT